This T cell receptor beta chain is from a study of shared clonotypes between healthy human individuals. Background on the study: The donor group consisted of a couple of women and a few men, aged 18 to 49. Study outcomes and limitations: Sharing across four donors was seen in 4.5% to 6.5% of naive CD4 clonotypes.

Comments on this clone: Its target is unknown.

Method: immunoSEQ multiplex PCR; TCRdb's copy keeps in-frame clones and lacks some. In the table there are some 1.5 million clones, around 97% of which are singletons. Germline V gene data show CDR1 as SGHRS and CDR2 as YFSETQ. J gave up 3 bases and V 9 bases, and 8 bases lay outside the gene matches. This CDR3 spans 14 amino acids. This TCR was sampled from a man aged 25-45 years in good health. The chain links TRBV5-1 to TRBJ2-2; 7 bases are a match to TRBD2. The material sequenced was naive CD4+ T cells sorted from blood. Stated subset: CD45RA+ positively selected. CDR3 DNA: TGCGCCACCTCGGCGGGGGTCTACACCGGGGAGCTGTTTTTT. It is translated as CATSAGVYTGELFF.